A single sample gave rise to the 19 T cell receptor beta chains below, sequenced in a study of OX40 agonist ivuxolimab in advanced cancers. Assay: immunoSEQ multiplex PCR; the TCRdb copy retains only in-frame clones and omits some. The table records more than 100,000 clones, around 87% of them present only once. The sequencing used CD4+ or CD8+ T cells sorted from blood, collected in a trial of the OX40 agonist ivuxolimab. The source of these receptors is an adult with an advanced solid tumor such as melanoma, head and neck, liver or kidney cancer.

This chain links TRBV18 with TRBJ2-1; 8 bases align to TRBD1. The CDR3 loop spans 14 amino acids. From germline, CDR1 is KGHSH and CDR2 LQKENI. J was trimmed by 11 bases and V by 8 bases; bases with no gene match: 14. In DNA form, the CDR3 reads TGTGCCAGCCACTTCCAGGGACAGGTTGTGAAGCAGTTCTTC. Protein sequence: CASHFQGQVVKQFF.

CDR3 residues: CASSLVGLAGDEQYF. CDR3 nucleotide sequence: TGCGCCAGCAGCTTGGTAGGACTAGCGGGGGATGAGCAGTACTTC. This chain links TRBV5-1 with TRBJ2-7; 13 bases align to TRBD2. V was pared by 0 bases and J by 7 bases, with 4 bases of the junction left unmatched. Germline V gene data show CDR1 as SGHRS and CDR2 as YFSETQ. The CDR3 loop spans 15 amino acids.

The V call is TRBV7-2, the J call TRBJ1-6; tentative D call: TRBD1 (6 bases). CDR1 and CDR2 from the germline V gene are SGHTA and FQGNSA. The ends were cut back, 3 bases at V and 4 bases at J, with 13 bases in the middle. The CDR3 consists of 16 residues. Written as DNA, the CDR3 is TGTGCCAGCAGCTTGTTCCAGGGGCGGTATAATTCACCCCTCCACTTT. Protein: CASSLFQGRYNSPLHF.

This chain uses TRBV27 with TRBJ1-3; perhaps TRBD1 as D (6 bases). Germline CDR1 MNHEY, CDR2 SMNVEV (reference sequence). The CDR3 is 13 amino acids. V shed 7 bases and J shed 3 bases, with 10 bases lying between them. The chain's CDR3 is CASKAGVGNTIYF. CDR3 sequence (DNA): TGTGCCAGCAAGGCAGGGGTTGGAAACACCATATATTTT.

The CDR3 region has the DNA TGCGCCAGCAGGGTGAGGTCCGGGCCCGAATACGAGCAGTACTTC. It encodes CASRVRSGPEYEQYF. The chain recombines TRBV5-1 with TRBJ2-7; no clear D. Trimming cost V 5 bases and J 4 bases, with 19 bases left between them. The CDR3 consists of 15 residues. CDR1 is SGHRS and CDR2 is YFSETQ in the germline V gene. Full variable domain (remainder filled in from reference TRBV5-1 and TRBJ2-7): KAGVTQTPRYLIKTRGQQVTLSCSPISGHRSVSWYQQTPGQGLQFLFEYFSETQRNKGNFPGRFSGRQFSNSRSEMNVSTLELGDSALYLCASRVRSGPEYEQYFGPGTRLTVT.

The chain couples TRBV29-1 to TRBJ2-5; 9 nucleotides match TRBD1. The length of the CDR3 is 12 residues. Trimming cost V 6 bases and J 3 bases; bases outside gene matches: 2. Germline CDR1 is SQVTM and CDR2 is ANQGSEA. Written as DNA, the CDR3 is TGCAGCGTCCGACAGGGGGAAGAGACCCAGTACTTC. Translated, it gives CSVRQGEETQYF.

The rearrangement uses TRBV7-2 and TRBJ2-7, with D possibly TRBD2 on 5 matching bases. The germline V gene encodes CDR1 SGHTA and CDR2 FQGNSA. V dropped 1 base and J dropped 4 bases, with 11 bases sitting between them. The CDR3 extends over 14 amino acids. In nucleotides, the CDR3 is TGTGCCAGCAGCTTAGTTCGAGGGTCGTACGAGCAGTACTTC. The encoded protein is CASSLVRGSYEQYF.

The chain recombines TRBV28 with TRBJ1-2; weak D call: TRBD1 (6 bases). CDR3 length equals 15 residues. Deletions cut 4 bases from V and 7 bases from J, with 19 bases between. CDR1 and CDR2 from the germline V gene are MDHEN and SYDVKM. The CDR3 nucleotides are TGTGCCAGCAGTTCCGGTATGACAGGCCTGTTTGGCTACACCTTC. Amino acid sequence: CASSSGMTGLFGYTF.

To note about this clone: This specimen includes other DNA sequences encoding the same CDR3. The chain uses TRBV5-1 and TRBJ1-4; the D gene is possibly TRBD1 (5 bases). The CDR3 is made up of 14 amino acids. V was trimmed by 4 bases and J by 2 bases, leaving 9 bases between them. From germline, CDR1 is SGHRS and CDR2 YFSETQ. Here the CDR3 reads CASSGGTTNEKLFF. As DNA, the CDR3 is TGCGCCAGCAGCGGCGGGACGACTAATGAAAAACTGTTTTTT.

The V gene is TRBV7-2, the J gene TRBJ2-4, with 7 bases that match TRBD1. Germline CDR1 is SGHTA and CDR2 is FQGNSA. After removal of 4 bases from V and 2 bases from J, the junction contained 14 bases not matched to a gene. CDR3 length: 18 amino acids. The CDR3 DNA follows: TGTGCCAGCAGCTCGGACAGGTCGCTTATTGTTTCCAAAAACATTCAGTACTTC. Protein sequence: CASSSDRSLIVSKNIQYF.

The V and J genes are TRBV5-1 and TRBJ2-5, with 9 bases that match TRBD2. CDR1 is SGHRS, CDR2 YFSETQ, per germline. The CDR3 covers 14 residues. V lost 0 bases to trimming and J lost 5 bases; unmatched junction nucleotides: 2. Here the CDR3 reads CASSLGGGDETQYF. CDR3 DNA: TGCGCCAGCAGCTTGGGCGGGGGGGACGAGACCCAGTACTTC.

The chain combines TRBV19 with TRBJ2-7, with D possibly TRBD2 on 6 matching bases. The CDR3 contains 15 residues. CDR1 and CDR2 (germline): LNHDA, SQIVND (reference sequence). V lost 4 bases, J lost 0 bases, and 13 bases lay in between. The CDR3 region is CASSTPGLHSYEQYF. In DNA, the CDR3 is TGTGCCAGTAGTACTCCGGGACTGCACTCCTACGAGCAGTACTTC.

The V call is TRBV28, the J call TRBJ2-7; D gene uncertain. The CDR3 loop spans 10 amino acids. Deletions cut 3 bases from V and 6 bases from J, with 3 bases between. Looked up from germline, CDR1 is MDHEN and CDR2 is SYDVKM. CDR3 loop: CASSFTEQYF. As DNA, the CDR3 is TGTGCCAGCAGTTTTACCGAGCAGTACTTC.

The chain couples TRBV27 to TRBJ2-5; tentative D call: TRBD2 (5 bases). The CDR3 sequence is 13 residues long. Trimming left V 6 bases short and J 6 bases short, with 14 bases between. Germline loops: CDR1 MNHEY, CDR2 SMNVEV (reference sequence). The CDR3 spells CASSLSWRQTQYF. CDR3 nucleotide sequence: TGTGCCAGCAGCCTCTCTTGGAGGCAGACCCAGTACTTC.

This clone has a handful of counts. As DNA, the CDR3 is TGTGCCAGACCTAGCTCCCTACGCAATGAGCAGTTCTTC. It translates to CARPSSLRNEQFF. The chain combines TRBV28 with TRBJ2-1, with D possibly TRBD2 on 5 matching bases. The V gene's germline CDR1 is MDHEN and CDR2 SYDVKM. The CDR3 runs 13 residues. Trimming left V 9 bases short and J 6 bases short, with 15 bases between.

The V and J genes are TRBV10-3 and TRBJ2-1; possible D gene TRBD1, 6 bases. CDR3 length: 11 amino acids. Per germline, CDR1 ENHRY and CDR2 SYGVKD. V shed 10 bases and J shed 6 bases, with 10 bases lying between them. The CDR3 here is CATGQSNEQFF. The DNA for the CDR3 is TGTGCCACCGGACAGAGCAATGAGCAGTTCTTC.

The CDR3 is CASSLDADGELFF. The CDR3 region has the DNA TGTGCCAGCAGCTTAGATGCGGACGGGGAGCTGTTTTTT. The J gene is TRBJ2-2, the V gene TRBV7-2, with D unresolved. In germline, CDR1 is SGHTA, CDR2 FQGNSA. Trimming stripped 1 base from V and 7 bases from J, with 7 bases between. The CDR3 extends over 13 amino acids.

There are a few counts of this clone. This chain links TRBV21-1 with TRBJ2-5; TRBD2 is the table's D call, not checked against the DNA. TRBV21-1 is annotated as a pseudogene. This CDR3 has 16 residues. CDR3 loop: CASSARTSGGRETQYF. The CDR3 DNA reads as TGTGCCAGCAGCGCCCGGACTAGCGGGGGGAGGGAGACCCAGTACTTC.

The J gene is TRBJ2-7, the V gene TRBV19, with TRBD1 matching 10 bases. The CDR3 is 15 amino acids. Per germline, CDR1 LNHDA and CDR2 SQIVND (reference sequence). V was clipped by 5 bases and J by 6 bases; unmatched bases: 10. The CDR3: CASSGPGQGQVEQYF. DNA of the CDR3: TGTGCCAGTAGTGGACCGGGACAGGGGCAAGTCGAGCAGTACTTC.